This section outlines one T cell receptor (beta chain) sequence together with its context. Its antigen remains unknown. Diagnostic conclusions were grounded in clinical symptoms, serum thyroxine, TRAb, thyroid ultrasound and orbital computed tomography. From fresh peripheral blood, around 10 ml in volume, the PBMCs were obtained. RNA transcripts served as template for amplifying TCR beta CDR3 sequences. Investigators did first-round RT-PCR with HTBI primers, then second-round multiplex PCR. TCRdb reanalysed the multiplex PCR reads using MiXCR and keeps one entry per CDR3 protein. The profile shows 650,000 to 900,000 distinct CDR3 sequences, roughly 41% of them singletons. CDR3 size: 15 residues. The germline CDR1 and CDR2 sequences are SGDLS and YYNGEE. V lost 4 bases, J lost 1 base, and 7 bases stayed unmatched. This sample was included in a study of Graves' ophthalmopathy and Graves' hyperthyroidism. About the research overall: Pretreatment peripheral blood was obtained at initial diagnosis.

General study results and limits: Blood also contained most of the expanded thyroid clonotypes above 0.001 frequency.

This clonotype originated in an adult man with Graves' ophthalmopathy. Source material: peripheral blood. The chain links TRBV9 to TRBJ1-1, with TRBD1 matching 7 bases. CDR3 sequence: CASSLEGAENTEAFF. The CDR3 coding sequence is TGTGCCAGCAGCTTAGAGGGGGCGGAGAACACTGAAGCTTTCTTT.